The sequence of this T cell receptor beta chain was determined in a study of blood T cell repertoires in COVID-19. Study context: Acute-phase and convalescent COVID-19 samples originated in the United States, Italy and Spain. In each case, the material was cDNA or gDNA derived from T cells, B-cell-depleted T cells, or PBMCs.

Assay used: immunoSEQ multiplex PCR; TCRdb lists only in-frame clones, some missing. The top ten hold around 8.6% of the sample, which has roughly 180,000 clones, about 84% seen once. This clonotype originated in a woman younger than 45 who had recovered from COVID-19. Sample: PBMCs or T cells enriched from blood (not recorded which).

CDR3 amino acids: CASSQGEETQYF. The CDR3 bases are TGTGCCAGCAGTCAGGGTGAGGAGACCCAGTACTTC. The chain couples TRBV2 to TRBJ2-5, with a tentative D call TRBD1 (5 bases). Between the trimmed V and J ends, which lost 5 bases and 5 bases, there was a span of 9 bases. Per germline, CDR1 SNHLY and CDR2 FYNNEI. The CDR3 length is 12 residues.